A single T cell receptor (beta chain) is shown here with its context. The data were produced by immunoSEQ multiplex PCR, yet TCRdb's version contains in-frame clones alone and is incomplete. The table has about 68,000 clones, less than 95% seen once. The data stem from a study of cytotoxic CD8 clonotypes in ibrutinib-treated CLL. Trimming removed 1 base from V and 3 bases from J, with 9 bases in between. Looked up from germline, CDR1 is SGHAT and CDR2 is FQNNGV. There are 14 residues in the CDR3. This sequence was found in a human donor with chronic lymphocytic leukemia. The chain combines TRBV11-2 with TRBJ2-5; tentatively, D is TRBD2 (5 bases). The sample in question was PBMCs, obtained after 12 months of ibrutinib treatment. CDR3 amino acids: CASSLAGNKETQYF. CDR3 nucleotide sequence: TGTGCCAGCAGCTTAGCGGGGAATAAAGAGACCCAGTACTTC. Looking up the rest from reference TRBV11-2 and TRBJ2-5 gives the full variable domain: EAGVAQSPRYKIIEKRQSVAFWCNPISGHATLYWYQQILGQGPKLLIQFQNNGVVDDSQLPKDRFSAERLKGVDSTLKIQPAKLEDSAVYLCASSLAGNKETQYFGPGTRLLVL.